This T cell receptor (beta chain) derives from a study of CD8 T cells in ankylosing spondylitis. General study findings and limits: Seemingly distinctive of ankylosing spondylitis blood was a TCR beta motif formed by eight highly homologous variants.

One entry per CDR3 protein results from TCRdb running MiXCR on the 5' RACE reads. The sample holds hundreds of thousands of distinct CDR3 sequences, approximately 10% seen once. This CDR3 comprises 16 residues. The J segment lost 5 bases and the V segment lost 3 bases, leaving 10 bases of the junction unmatched. Germline V gene lookup returns CDR1 SGHTA and CDR2 FQGNSA. This clonotype was seen a few times. The antigen remains unidentified. The source material was blood, either unsorted or a sorted T cell fraction (not recorded which). This rearrangement joins TRBV7-2 to TRBJ2-5; 9 bases match TRBD2. This TCR derives from a male donor with ankylosing spondylitis or in good health (not recorded which). For the CDR3, the DNA is TGTGCCAGCAGCTTCTCCAGCGGGGGGCTAGGGGAGACCCAGTACTTC. Amino acids: CASSFSSGGLGETQYF.